The 28 T cell receptor beta chains reported below all come from one sample, sequenced in a study of PD-1 blockade in classical Hodgkin lymphoma. Brentuximab vedotin exposure varied among the patients, all of whom had relapsed after autologous stem cell transplantation. The protocol was immunoSEQ multiplex PCR, while the TCRdb copy is restricted to in-frame clones and leaves out a portion. The repertoire holds 25,000 to 35,000 clones, with roughly two thirds as singletons. Source: peripheral blood mononuclear cells (PBMCs), taken before the second cycle of nivolumab. These receptors all stem from a human donor with classical Hodgkin lymphoma.

The J gene is TRBJ2-3, the V gene TRBV19; 8 bases are a match to TRBD2. The CDR3 length is 16 residues. J lost 4 bases, V lost 5 bases, and 11 bases had no gene match. Per germline, CDR1 LNHDA and CDR2 SQIVND (reference sequence). This chain's CDR3 is CASSAPGGAGADTQYF. CDR3 bases: TGTGCCAGTAGTGCACCCGGGGGGGCCGGTGCAGATACGCAGTATTTT.

This chain links TRBV5-6 with TRBJ1-6, with 7 bases identical to TRBD1. V was clipped by 3 bases and J by 7 bases; unmatched bases: 4. Germline V gives CDR1 SGHDT, CDR2 YYEEEE. The CDR3 contains 14 residues. CDR3 DNA: TGTGCCAGCAGCTACAGGACAGGAAATTCACCCCTCCACTTT. Its protein is CASSYRTGNSPLHF.

The chain couples TRBV28 to TRBJ1-4; perhaps TRBD1 as D (5 bases). From germline, CDR1 is MDHEN and CDR2 SYDVKM. Trimming took off 6 bases at V and 7 bases at J, with 15 bases between the two ends. This CDR3 has 14 amino acids. The CDR3 DNA is TGTGCCAGCAGATTCAGGGCTCGGGCTGAAAAACTGTTTTTT. Translating gives CASRFRARAEKLFF.

Worth noting for this clone: A junction boundary mismatches the germline segment, possibly from a read error. The chain recombines TRBV7-7 with TRBJ2-1; 11 bases are a match to TRBD1. Germline assignment: CDR1 SSHAT and CDR2 FNYEAQ (reference sequence). This CDR3 contains 15 residues. The CDR3 reads CASSQRTGGASEQFF. Here the CDR3 DNA reads TGTGCTAGCAGCCAGAGGACAGGGGGCGCTAGTGAGCAGTTCTTC.

This clone has just one count. The V call is TRBV19, the J call TRBJ1-5, with no clear D. The CDR3 length is 15 residues. The germline V and J ends were trimmed by 7 bases and 0 bases, with 13 bases remaining between them. CDR1 and CDR2 from the germline V gene are LNHDA and SQIVND (reference sequence). CDR3 amino acids: CASIEGRYSNQPQHF. CDR3 in DNA: TGTGCCAGTATCGAAGGGAGATATAGCAATCAGCCCCAGCATTTT.

The gene calls are TRBV5-6 and TRBJ1-5; D is perhaps TRBD1 (5 bases). Germline V gene sequence: CDR1 SGHDT, CDR2 YYEEEE. Trimming shortened V by 1 base and J by 10 bases, and 9 bases separated the two germline ends. The CDR3 totals 12 residues. The CDR3 protein is CASSLYGAPQHF. The CDR3 DNA is TGTGCCAGCAGCTTGTACGGGGCTCCCCAGCATTTT.

The V gene is TRBV28, the J gene TRBJ2-1; D perhaps matches TRBD1 (6 bases). This CDR3 is built from 16 residues. Germline V gene lookup returns CDR1 MDHEN and CDR2 SYDVKM. Trimming removed 4 bases from V and 0 bases from J, with 13 bases in between. The CDR3 spells CASSSTLGGSYNEQFF. In DNA, the CDR3 is TGTGCCAGCAGTTCAACCCTAGGGGGCTCCTACAATGAGCAGTTCTTC.

The rearrangement links TRBV10-3 to TRBJ2-2; the D is unclear. Germline V gene sequence: CDR1 ENHRY, CDR2 SYGVKD. V was pared by 4 bases and J by 5 bases, with 8 bases between. CDR3 length: 13 residues. CDR3 nucleotides: TGTGCCATCAGTGTAATAGGGACCGGGGAGCTGTTTTTT. Residues: CAISVIGTGELFF.

The chain carries TRBV6-1 and TRBJ1-4; 10 bases fit TRBD1. CDR1 is MNHNS and CDR2 is SASEGT in the germline V gene. V dropped 4 bases and J dropped 7; count of bases not matched to a gene: 3. The CDR3 totals 14 residues. CDR3 bases: TGTGCCAGCAGTGTGGGACAGGGGTCTGAAAAACTGTTTTTT. Translation: CASSVGQGSEKLFF.

The V call is TRBV7-9, the J call TRBJ1-3, with no clear D. The length of the CDR3 is 14 residues. CDR1 SEHNR and CDR2 FQNEAQ come from the germline V gene (reference sequence). Trimming removed 3 bases at V and 0 bases at J, with 6 bases between. The CDR3: CASSFPYSGNTIYF. As DNA, the CDR3 is TGTGCCAGCAGCTTCCCCTACTCTGGAAACACCATATATTTT.

This clone came up a few times. The CDR3 region is CASSLGATGELFF. The CDR3 nucleotides read TGTGCCAGCAGCTTGGGGGCCACCGGGGAGCTGTTTTTT. The V gene is TRBV7-7, the J gene TRBJ2-2, with D perhaps matching TRBD1 (6 bases). Germline CDR1 SSHAT, CDR2 FNYEAQ (reference sequence). V was clipped by 3 bases and J by 4 bases, with 6 bases between them. The CDR3 loop spans 13 amino acids.

The rearrangement joins TRBV28 to TRBJ2-7; D not resolved. Germline CDR1 and CDR2: MDHEN and SYDVKM. Trimming took 7 bases from V and 2 from J, leaving 21 bases between them. The CDR3 consists of 16 residues. The CDR3 here is CASTLRVHLSPYEQYF. The CDR3 nucleotides are TGTGCCAGCACCCTTCGGGTTCACTTATCCCCCTACGAGCAGTACTTC.

CDR3 DNA: TGTGCCAGCAGTTTAAGCGTCGGAAGCGGGGGGGCGGGAGAGCAGTTCTTC. As protein: CASSLSVGSGGAGEQFF. The V and J genes are TRBV27 and TRBJ2-1; 10 positions match TRBD2. Germline-derived CDR1 and CDR2 are MNHEY and SMNVEV (reference sequence). Germline trimming cut 2 bases from V and 10 bases from J; bases unmatched to any gene: 14. This CDR3 has 17 amino acids.

This chain joins TRBV29-1 and TRBJ1-1; D may be TRBD1 (5 bases). The ends were cut back, 7 bases at V and 4 bases at J, with 19 bases in the middle. CDR3 length: 14 residues. Germline-derived CDR1 and CDR2 are SQVTM and ANQGSEA. For the CDR3, the DNA is TGCAGCGCACTTAGGAATTTGGGGCGCACTGAAGCTTTCTTT. Amino acid sequence: CSALRNLGRTEAFF.

This chain connects TRBV7-9 to TRBJ2-3; perhaps TRBD1 as D (5 bases). The CDR3 sequence is 13 residues long. Germline-derived CDR1 and CDR2 are SEHNR and FQNEAQ (reference sequence). V was trimmed by 5 bases and J by 4 bases, leaving 10 bases between them. DNA for the CDR3: TGTGCCAGCAGCCCCAAGGGGCCAGATACGCAGTATTTT. It translates to CASSPKGPDTQYF. Looking up the rest from reference TRBV7-9 and TRBJ2-3 gives the full variable domain: DTGVSQNPRHKITKRGQNVTFRCDPISEHNRLYWYRQTLGQGPEFLTYFQNEAQLEKSRLLSDRFSAERPKGSFSTLEIQRTEQGDSAMYLCASSPKGPDTQYFGPGTRLTVL.

The rearrangement links TRBV4-3 to TRBJ2-1, with 12 positions matching TRBD2. The CDR3 totals 17 residues. Germline CDR1 LGHNA, CDR2 YSLEER. V lost 1 base and J lost 6; bases outside the gene matches: 7. This chain's CDR3 is CASSQAHRLAGVNEQFF. The CDR3 coding sequence is TGCGCCAGCAGCCAAGCCCACCGACTAGCGGGGGTCAATGAGCAGTTCTTC.

The chain recombines TRBV5-1 with TRBJ1-2; no reliable D call. V gave up 4 bases and J gave up 8 bases, with 18 bases separating them. This CDR3 has 14 residues. From germline, CDR1 is SGHRS and CDR2 YFSETQ. The DNA of the CDR3 is TGCGCCAGCAGCACGGAAAATTTAGACGGAGGCTACACCTTC. It codes for CASSTENLDGGYTF. Based on the CDR3 plus reference TRBV5-1 and TRBJ1-2, the full variable domain is KAGVTQTPRYLIKTRGQQVTLSCSPISGHRSVSWYQQTPGQGLQFLFEYFSETQRNKGNFPGRFSGRQFSNSRSEMNVSTLELGDSALYLCASSTENLDGGYTFGSGTRLTVV.

The rearrangement joins TRBV25-1 to TRBJ2-5; the D gene is possibly TRBD2 (7 bases). The germline CDR1 and CDR2 sequences are MGHDK and SYGVNS. The ends were cut back, 1 base at V and 3 bases at J, with 15 bases in the middle. This CDR3 contains 16 residues. The CDR3 DNA follows: TGTGCCAGCAGTGAATTAGGGGGGGGCCAGGAAGAGACCCAGTACTTC. It codes for CASSELGGGQEETQYF.

The J gene is TRBJ1-1, the V gene TRBV27; D is unclear. In germline, CDR1 is MNHEY, CDR2 SMNVEV (reference sequence). The V gene lost 8 bases and the J gene lost 1 base, with 14 bases spanning the gap. The CDR3 loop spans 14 amino acids. In nucleotides, the CDR3 is TGTGCCAGCTCCCCTTGGACGGGGAACACTGAAGCTTTCTTT. Encoded protein: CASSPWTGNTEAFF.

V usage is TRBV6-5 and J usage is TRBJ2-3; either TRBD1 or TRBD2 may supply D (5 bases each). CDR1 and CDR2 (germline): MNHEY, SVGAGI. Between the trimmed V and J ends, which lost 5 bases and 6 bases, there was a span of 12 bases. The CDR3 is 13 residues long. CDR3 region: CASSRQWEDTQYF. In nucleotides, the CDR3 is TGTGCCAGCAGTAGACAGTGGGAGGATACGCAGTATTTT.

This clone has just one count. This sequence joins TRBV2 and TRBJ1-1, with D tentatively TRBD1 (5 bases). Germline V gene sequence: CDR1 SNHLY, CDR2 FYNNEI. The V and J ends lost 7 bases and 11 bases respectively, with 14 bases between them. This CDR3 spans 11 amino acids. The CDR3: CASTVGPRAFF. The CDR3 region has the DNA TGTGCCAGCACCGTGGGACCCCGGGCTTTCTTT.

This chain connects TRBV28 to TRBJ2-3, with D tentatively TRBD2 (7 bases). V was pared by 3 bases and J by 6 bases, with 13 bases between. Germline V CDR1 and CDR2: MDHEN, SYDVKM. The CDR3 consists of 14 residues. In DNA, the CDR3 is TGTGCCAGCAGTTTGGGGGGGGCCAGCGATACGCAGTATTTT. It translates to CASSLGGASDTQYF.

This chain links TRBV6-5 with TRBJ1-2; the D gene is possibly TRBD1 (5 bases). The germline CDR1 and CDR2 sequences are MNHEY and SVGAGI. The CDR3 runs 13 residues. V gave up 7 bases and J gave up 4 bases, with 13 bases separating them. The CDR3 loop reads CASTPGRSYGYTF. The CDR3 DNA reads as TGTGCCAGCACCCCGGGACGTAGCTATGGCTACACCTTC.

The chain is built from TRBV27 and TRBJ2-7; D unresolved. Trimming removed 5 bases from V and 2 bases from J, with 7 bases in between. This CDR3 comprises 12 residues. The germline V gene encodes CDR1 MNHEY and CDR2 SMNVEV (reference sequence). The CDR3 loop reads CASSGPTYEQYF. The CDR3 DNA is TGTGCCAGCAGTGGACCTACCTACGAGCAGTACTTC.

This clone has a handful of counts. The chain couples TRBV7-2 to TRBJ2-7; D is possibly TRBD2 (6 bases). This CDR3 is 14 amino acids long. Germline CDR1 is SGHTA and CDR2 is FQGNSA. Trimming took off 1 base at V and 2 bases at J, with 9 bases between the two ends. Here the CDR3 DNA reads TGTGCCAGCAGCTTAGTGACGGGGGCCTACGAGCAGTACTTC. It translates to CASSLVTGAYEQYF.

The V and J genes are TRBV6-1 and TRBJ2-7; 7 nucleotides line up with TRBD1. With 0 bases clipped from V and 3 bases from J, the junction kept 5 bases outside the gene matches. This CDR3 has 15 amino acids. Germline CDR1 is MNHNS and CDR2 is SASEGT. For the CDR3, the DNA is TGTGCCAGCAGTGAAGCGGGGCAGGGGGTCTACGAGCAGTACGTC. Its protein is CASSEAGQGVYEQYV.

The chain joins TRBV7-7 to TRBJ2-5; D is ambiguous. Germline values: CDR1 SSHAT, CDR2 FNYEAQ (reference sequence). Trimming took 5 bases from V and 0 from J, leaving 7 bases between them. The length of the CDR3 is 13 residues. CDR3 nucleotide sequence: TGTGCCAGCAGCCCTGGACACCAAGAGACCCAGTACTTC. Its translation is CASSPGHQETQYF.

The gene calls are TRBV7-9 and TRBJ1-1; possibly TRBD1 for D (6 bases). CDR3 length: 12 residues. Germline values: CDR1 SEHNR, CDR2 FQNEAQ (reference sequence). V lost 1 base to trimming and J lost 9 bases, with 9 bases between them. The CDR3 coding sequence is TGTGCCAGCAGCTTAGAAACAGGGCAAGCTTTCTTT. Amino acids: CASSLETGQAFF.